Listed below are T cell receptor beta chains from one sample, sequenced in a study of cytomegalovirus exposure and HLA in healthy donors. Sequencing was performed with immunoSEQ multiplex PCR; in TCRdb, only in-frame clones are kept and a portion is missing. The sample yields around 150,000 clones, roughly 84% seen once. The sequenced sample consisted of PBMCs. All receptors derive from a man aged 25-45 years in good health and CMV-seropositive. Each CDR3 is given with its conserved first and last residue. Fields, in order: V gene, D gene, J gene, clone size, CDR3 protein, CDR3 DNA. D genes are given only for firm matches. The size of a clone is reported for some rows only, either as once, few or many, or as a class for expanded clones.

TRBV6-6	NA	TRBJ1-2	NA	CASAGSFNAYGYTF	TGTGCCAGCGCGGGCAGCTTCAACGCCTATGGCTACACCTTC
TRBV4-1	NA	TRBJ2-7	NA	CASSQDTSQIYEQYF	TGCGCCAGCAGCCAAGACACAAGTCAGATCTACGAGCAGTACTTC
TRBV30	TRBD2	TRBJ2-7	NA	CAWRGSGSGEQYF	TGTGCCTGGAGAGGTAGCGGGAGTGGTGAGCAGTACTTC
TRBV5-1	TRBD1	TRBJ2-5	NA	CASSSTTGTGVGETQYF	TGCGCCAGCAGCTCCACTACCGGGACAGGGGTGGGAGAGACCCAGTACTTC
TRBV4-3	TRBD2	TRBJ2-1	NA	CASSQERTRDEQFF	TGCGCCAGCAGCCAAGAAAGGACTAGGGATGAGCAGTTCTTC
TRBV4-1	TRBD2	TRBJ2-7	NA	CASSQERTSGGHRFPYEQYF	TGCGCCAGCAGCCAAGAACGGACTAGCGGGGGACACCGTTTCCCCTACGAGCAGTACTTC
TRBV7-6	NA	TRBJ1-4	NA	CASSLFPGAATNEKLFF	TGTGCCAGCAGCTTATTTCCAGGGGCGGCAACTAATGAAAAACTGTTTTTT
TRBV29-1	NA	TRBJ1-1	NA	CSVDSGGGEAFF	TGCAGCGTTGACTCCGGCGGGGGGGAAGCTTTCTTT
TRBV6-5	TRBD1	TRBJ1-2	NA	CASSMDRVDGYTF	TGTGCCAGCAGTATGGACAGGGTAGATGGCTACACCTTC
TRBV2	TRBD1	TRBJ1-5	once	CASSERGRDQPQHF	TGTGCCAGCAGTGAAAGGGGGCGAGATCAGCCCCAGCATTTT
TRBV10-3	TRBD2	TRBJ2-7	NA	CAISRGLAGGYEQYF	TGTGCCATCAGTAGAGGACTAGCGGGAGGCTACGAGCAGTACTTC
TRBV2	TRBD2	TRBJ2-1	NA	CASSISLAGKYNEQFF	TGTGCCAGCAGTATTTCTCTAGCGGGGAAATACAATGAGCAGTTCTTC
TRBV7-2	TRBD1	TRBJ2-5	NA	CASSTHGAGGAETQYF	TGTGCCAGCAGCACCCACGGGGCAGGGGGCGCGGAGACCCAGTACTTC
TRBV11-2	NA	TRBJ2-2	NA	CASSLGSPSGELFF	TGTGCCAGCAGCCTGGGCAGCCCCTCCGGGGAGCTGTTTTTT
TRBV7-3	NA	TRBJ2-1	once	CASSLMAGGEQFF	TGTGCCAGCAGCTTAATGGCAGGAGGCGAGCAGTTCTTC
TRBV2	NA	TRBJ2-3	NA	CASRLELDTQYF	TGTGCCAGCAGACTCGAACTGGATACGCAGTATTTT
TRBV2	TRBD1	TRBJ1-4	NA	CASTGTEGEKLFF	TGTGCCAGTACCGGGACAGAGGGTGAAAAACTGTTTTTT
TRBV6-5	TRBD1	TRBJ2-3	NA	CASSYSGTGGADTQYF	TGTGCCAGCAGTTACTCCGGGACAGGGGGTGCAGATACGCAGTATTTT
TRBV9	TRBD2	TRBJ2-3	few	CASSVEGLAATDTQYF	TGTGCCAGCAGCGTAGAGGGACTAGCGGCCACAGATACGCAGTATTTT
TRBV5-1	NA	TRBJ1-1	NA	CASSLAVLGGHTEAFF	TGCGCCAGCAGCTTGGCAGTCCTTGGGGGCCACACTGAAGCTTTCTTT
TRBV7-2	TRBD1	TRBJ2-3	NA	CASSYGQGWTDTQYF	TGTGCCAGCAGCTACGGACAGGGATGGACAGATACGCAGTATTTT
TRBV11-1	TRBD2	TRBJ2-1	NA	CASSDGTSGGLYNEQFF	TGTGCCAGCAGCGACGGGACTAGCGGGGGGCTATACAATGAGCAGTTCTTC
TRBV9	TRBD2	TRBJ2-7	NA	CASSVKDSGKGYEQYF	TGTGCCAGCAGCGTAAAGGATAGCGGGAAGGGTTACGAGCAGTACTTC
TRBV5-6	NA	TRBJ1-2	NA	CASSTDSYYGYTF	TGTGCCAGCAGCACAGACAGCTACTATGGCTACACCTTC
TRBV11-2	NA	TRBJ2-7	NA	CASSFGWENYEQYF	TGTGCCAGCAGCTTCGGTTGGGAGAACTACGAGCAGTACTTC
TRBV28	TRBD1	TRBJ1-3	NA	CASSLRQGAGNTIYF	TGTGCCAGCAGTTTACGACAGGGGGCAGGAAACACCATATATTTT
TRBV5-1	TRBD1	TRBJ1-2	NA	CASSLDRGWGYTF	TGCGCCAGCAGCTTGGACAGGGGCTGGGGCTACACCTTC
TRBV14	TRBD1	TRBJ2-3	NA	CASSQTGPDTQYF	TGTGCCAGCAGCCAGACAGGGCCAGATACGCAGTATTTT
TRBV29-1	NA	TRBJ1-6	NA	CSISTDYNSPLHF	TGCAGCATCTCGACAGACTATAATTCACCCCTCCACTTT
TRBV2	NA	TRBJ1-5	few	CASSGQSQHF	TGTGCCAGCAGCGGACAGTCCCAGCATTTT
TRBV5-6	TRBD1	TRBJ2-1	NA	CASRPGQWVYNEQFF	TGTGCCAGTAGACCGGGACAGTGGGTCTACAATGAGCAGTTCTTC
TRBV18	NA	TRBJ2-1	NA	CASSPGLQDNEQFF	TGTGCCAGCTCACCCGGACTGCAAGACAATGAGCAGTTCTTC
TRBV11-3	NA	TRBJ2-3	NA	CASSRGSRDTDTQYF	TGTGCCAGCAGCCGAGGATCGCGGGACACAGATACGCAGTATTTT
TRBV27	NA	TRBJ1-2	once	CASSSTDHLGIYTF	TGTGCCAGCAGTTCAACAGACCACCTCGGGATCTACACCTTC
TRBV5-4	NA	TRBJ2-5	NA	CASSLNVDTRETQYF	TGTGCCAGCAGCTTGAATGTGGACACGAGGGAGACCCAGTACTTC
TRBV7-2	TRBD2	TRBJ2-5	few	CASSYNSGGAFQTQYF	TGTGCCAGCAGCTACAATAGCGGGGGGGCCTTTCAGACCCAGTACTTC
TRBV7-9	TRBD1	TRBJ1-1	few	CASSTRTGPNTEAFF	TGTGCCAGCAGCACCCGGACAGGGCCCAACACTGAAGCTTTCTTT
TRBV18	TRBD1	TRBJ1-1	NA	CASSRDRAETEAFF	TGTGCCAGCTCACGGGACAGGGCGGAAACTGAAGCTTTCTTT
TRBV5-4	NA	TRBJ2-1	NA	CASSSGHLLSYNEQFF	TGTGCCAGCAGCTCGGGACATTTGCTTTCCTACAATGAGCAGTTCTTC
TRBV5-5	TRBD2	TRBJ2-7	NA	CASSGNPGTGGYEQYF	TGTGCCAGCAGCGGGAATCCCGGGACGGGGGGCTACGAGCAGTACTTC
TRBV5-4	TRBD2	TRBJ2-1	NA	CASSLDPLAGGLYNEQFF	TGTGCCAGCAGCTTGGACCCTTTAGCGGGGGGGCTCTACAATGAGCAGTTCTTC
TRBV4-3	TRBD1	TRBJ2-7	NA	CASSQAPGGAESYEQYF	TGCGCCAGCAGCCAAGCGCCAGGGGGCGCAGAATCCTACGAGCAGTACTTC
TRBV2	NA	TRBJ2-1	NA	CASHTRGLLNEQFF	TGTGCCAGCCATACCCGAGGCCTCCTAAATGAGCAGTTCTTC
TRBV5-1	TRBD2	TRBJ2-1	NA	CASSRLAGGAIRANEQFF	TGCGCCAGCAGCCGACTAGCGGGAGGGGCGATCAGGGCAAATGAGCAGTTCTTC
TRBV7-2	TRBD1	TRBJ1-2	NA	CASSSGQGFGYGYTF	TGTGCCAGCAGCTCCGGACAGGGGTTCGGCTATGGCTACACCTTC
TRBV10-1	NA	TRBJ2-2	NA	CASSEQGLEIPGELFF	TGCGCCAGCAGTGAGCAGGGGCTTGAAATCCCCGGGGAGCTGTTTTTT
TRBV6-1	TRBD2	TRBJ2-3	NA	CASSAGSTSGRSTDTQYF	TGTGCCAGCAGTGCAGGGTCTACTAGCGGGAGGTCGACAGATACGCAGTATTTT
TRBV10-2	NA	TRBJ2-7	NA	CASSESFSATSYEQYF	TGCGCCAGCAGTGAGTCCTTCTCAGCGACCTCCTACGAGCAGTACTTC
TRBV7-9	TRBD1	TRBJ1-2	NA	CASSLGQGGYGYTF	TGTGCCAGCAGCTTAGGACAGGGTGGCTATGGCTACACCTTC
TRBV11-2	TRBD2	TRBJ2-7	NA	CASSLGLLAGLGQYF	TGTGCCAGCAGCTTAGGGTTGCTAGCGGGATTAGGGCAGTACTTC
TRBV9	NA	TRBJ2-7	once	CASSAPGLPPYEQYF	TGTGCCAGCAGCGCACCGGGACTCCCCCCCTACGAGCAGTACTTC
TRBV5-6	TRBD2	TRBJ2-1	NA	CASSLRLAGGGNEQFF	TGTGCCAGCAGCTTGAGACTAGCGGGAGGAGGTAATGAGCAGTTCTTC
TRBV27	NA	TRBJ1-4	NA	CASLRNGCGNSLEKLFF	TGTGCCAGTTTACGCAATGGGTGCGGGAATTCACTTGAAAAACTGTTTTTT
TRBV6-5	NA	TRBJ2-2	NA	CASSYSRRNGELFF	TGTGCCAGCAGTTACTCGAGAAGAAACGGGGAGCTGTTTTTT
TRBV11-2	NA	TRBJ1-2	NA	CASSLLDRSLLYGYTF	TGTGCCAGCAGCTTATTAGACAGGAGCCTTCTCTATGGCTACACCTTC
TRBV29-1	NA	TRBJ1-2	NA	CSVESQAYGYTF	TGCAGCGTTGAAAGTCAGGCCTATGGCTACACCTTC
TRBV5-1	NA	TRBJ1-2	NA	CASTAAGGIGGYTF	TGCGCCAGCACCGCCGCCGGAGGGATTGGAGGCTACACCTTC
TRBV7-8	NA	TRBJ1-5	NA	CASSQDSFNQPQHF	TGTGCCAGCAGCCAAGACAGTTTCAATCAGCCCCAGCATTTT
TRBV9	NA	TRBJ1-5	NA	CASSVGQAMGQPQHF	TGTGCCAGCAGCGTAGGACAGGCGATGGGTCAGCCCCAGCATTTT